Given below is one TCR beta chain in context. This sample is drawn from a study of blood T cell repertoires in COVID-19. Across the study: Donors in the United States, Italy and Spain gave samples during acute or convalescent COVID-19. Nucleic acid was either cDNA or gDNA, and it came from T cells, B-cell-depleted T cells, or PBMCs.

Authors' methods: It was from reference gene primer amplification that nucleated cell counts were estimated. The repertoire was sequenced with immunoSEQ multiplex PCR; TCRdb's copy has only in-frame clones and lacks some. V, J and clone size reflect that table, while D and trimming were determined from the DNA. The sample has around 140,000 clones; 55% to 75% are singletons. The sequence came from a woman aged 65 to 85 with acute or convalescent COVID-19. Sequenced: peripheral blood.

The CDR3 sequence is CAWSLAGDQPQHF. The CDR3 DNA reads as TGTGCCTGGAGTTTGGCAGGGGATCAGCCCCAGCATTTT. The gene calls are TRBV30 and TRBJ1-5, with a tentative D call TRBD1 (6 bases). Trimming cost V 2 bases and J 5 bases, with 10 bases left between them. Germline V gene sequence: CDR1 GTSNPN, CDR2 SVGIG (reference sequence). The CDR3 sequence is 13 residues long.